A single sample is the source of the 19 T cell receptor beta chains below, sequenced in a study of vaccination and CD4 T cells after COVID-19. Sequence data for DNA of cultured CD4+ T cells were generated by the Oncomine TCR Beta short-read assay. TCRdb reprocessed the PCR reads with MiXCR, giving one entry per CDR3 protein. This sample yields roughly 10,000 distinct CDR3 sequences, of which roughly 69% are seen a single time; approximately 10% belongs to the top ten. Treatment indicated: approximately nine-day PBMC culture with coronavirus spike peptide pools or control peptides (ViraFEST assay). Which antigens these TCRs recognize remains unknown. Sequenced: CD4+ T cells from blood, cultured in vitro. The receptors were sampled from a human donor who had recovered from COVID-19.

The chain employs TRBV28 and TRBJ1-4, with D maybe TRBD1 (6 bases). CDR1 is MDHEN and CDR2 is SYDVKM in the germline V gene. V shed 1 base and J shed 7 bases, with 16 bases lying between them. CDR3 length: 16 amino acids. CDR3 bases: TGTGCCAGCAGTTTATACGGGAACAGGGCGTTTGAAAAACTGTTTTTT. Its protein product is CASSLYGNRAFEKLFF. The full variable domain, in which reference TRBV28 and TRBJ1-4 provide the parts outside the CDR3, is DVKVTQSSRYLVKRTGEKVFLECVQDMDHENMFWYRQDPGLGLRLIYFSYDVKMKEKGDIPEGYSVSREKKERFSLILESASTNQTSMYLCASSLYGNRAFEKLFFGSGTQLSVL.

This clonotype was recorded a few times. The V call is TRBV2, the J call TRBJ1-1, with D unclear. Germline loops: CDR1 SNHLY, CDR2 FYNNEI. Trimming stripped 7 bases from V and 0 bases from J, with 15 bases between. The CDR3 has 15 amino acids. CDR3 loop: CASTGYPGMNTEAFF. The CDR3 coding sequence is TGTGCCAGCACTGGTTATCCGGGGATGAACACTGAAGCTTTCTTT. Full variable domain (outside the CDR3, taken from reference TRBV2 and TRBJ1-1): EPEVTQTPSHQVTQMGQEVILRCVPISNHLYFYWYRQILGQKVEFLVSFYNNEISEKSEIFDDQFSVERPDGSNFTLKIRSTKLEDSAMYFCASTGYPGMNTEAFFGQGTRLTVV.

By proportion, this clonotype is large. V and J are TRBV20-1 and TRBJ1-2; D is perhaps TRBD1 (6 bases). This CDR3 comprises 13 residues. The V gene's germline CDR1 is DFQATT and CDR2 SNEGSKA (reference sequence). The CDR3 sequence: CSPEQGPLYGYTF. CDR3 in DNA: TGCAGCCCAGAACAGGGCCCTCTTTACGGCTACACCTTC.

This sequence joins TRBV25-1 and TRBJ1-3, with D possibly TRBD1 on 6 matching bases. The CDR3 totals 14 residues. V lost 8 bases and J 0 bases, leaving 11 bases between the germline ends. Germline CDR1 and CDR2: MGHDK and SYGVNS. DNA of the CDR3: TGTGCCAGCCACTCAGGGGTCTCTGGAAACACCATATATTTT. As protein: CASHSGVSGNTIYF.

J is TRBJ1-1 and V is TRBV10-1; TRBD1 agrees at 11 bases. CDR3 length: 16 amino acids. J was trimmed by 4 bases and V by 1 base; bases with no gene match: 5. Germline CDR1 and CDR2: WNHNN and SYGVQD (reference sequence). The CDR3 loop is CASSEFPGTGGTEAFF. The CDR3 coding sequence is TGCGCCAGCAGTGAGTTCCCTGGGACAGGGGGCACTGAAGCTTTCTTT.

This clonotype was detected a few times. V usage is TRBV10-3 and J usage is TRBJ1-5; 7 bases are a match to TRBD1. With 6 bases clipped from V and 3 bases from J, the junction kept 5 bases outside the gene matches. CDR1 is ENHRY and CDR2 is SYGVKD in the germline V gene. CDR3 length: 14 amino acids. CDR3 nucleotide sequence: TGTGCCATCAGCCAGGGGGGTCACAATCAGCCCCAGCATTTT. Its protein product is CAISQGGHNQPQHF.

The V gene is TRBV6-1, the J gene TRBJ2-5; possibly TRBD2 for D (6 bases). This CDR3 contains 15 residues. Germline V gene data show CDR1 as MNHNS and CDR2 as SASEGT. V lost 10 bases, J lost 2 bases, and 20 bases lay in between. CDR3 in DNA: TGTGCCACCAGGCGTCGCGGGGCACTTCAAGAGACCCAGTACTTC. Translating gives CATRRRGALQETQYF.

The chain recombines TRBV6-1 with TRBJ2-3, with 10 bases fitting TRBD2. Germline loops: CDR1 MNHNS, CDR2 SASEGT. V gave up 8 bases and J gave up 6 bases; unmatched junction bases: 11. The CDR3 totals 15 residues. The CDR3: CASRKSGGAGDTQYF. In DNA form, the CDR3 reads TGTGCCAGCCGTAAAAGCGGGGGGGCCGGGGATACGCAGTATTTT.

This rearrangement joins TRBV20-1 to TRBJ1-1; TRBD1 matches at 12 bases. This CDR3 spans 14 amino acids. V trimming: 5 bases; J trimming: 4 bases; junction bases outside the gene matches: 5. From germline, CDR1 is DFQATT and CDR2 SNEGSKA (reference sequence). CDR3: CSAWDRGPVTEAFF. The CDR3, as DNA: TGCAGTGCTTGGGACAGGGGGCCGGTCACTGAAGCTTTCTTT.

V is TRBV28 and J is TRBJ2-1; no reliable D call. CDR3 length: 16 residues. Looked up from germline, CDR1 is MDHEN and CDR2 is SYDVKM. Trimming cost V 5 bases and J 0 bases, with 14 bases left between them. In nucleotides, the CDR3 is TGTGCCAGCAGTGGCGGTGGGCCAGGCTCCTACAATGAGCAGTTCTTC. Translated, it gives CASSGGGPGSYNEQFF.

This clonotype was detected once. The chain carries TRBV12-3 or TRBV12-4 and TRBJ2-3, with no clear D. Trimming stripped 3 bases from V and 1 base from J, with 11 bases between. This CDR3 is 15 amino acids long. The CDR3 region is CASSFSNGGTDTQYF. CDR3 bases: TGTGCCAGCAGTTTTTCGAATGGGGGCACAGATACGCAGTATTTT.

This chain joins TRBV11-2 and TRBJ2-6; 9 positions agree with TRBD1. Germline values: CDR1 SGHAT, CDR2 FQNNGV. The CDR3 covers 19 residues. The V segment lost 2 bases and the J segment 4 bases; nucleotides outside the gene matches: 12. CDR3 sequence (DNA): TGTGCCAGCAGCTTAAGGGGCTCCGGGACAGGGTGGGGGGCCAACGTCCTGACTTTC. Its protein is CASSLRGSGTGWGANVLTF.

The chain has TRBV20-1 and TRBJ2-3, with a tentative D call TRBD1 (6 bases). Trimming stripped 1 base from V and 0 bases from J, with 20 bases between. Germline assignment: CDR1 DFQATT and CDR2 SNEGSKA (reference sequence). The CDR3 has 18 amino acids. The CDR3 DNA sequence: TGCAGTGCTAGAGGCCTGGGGGCAAATAAATATAGCACAGATACGCAGTATTTT. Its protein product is CSARGLGANKYSTDTQYF.

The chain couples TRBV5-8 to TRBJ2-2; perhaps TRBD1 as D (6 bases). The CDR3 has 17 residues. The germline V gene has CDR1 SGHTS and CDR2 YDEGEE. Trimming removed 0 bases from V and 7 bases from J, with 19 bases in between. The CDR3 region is CASSLARIWGLGGELFF. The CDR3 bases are TGTGCCAGCAGCTTGGCGCGGATTTGGGGGCTCGGCGGGGAGCTGTTTTTT.

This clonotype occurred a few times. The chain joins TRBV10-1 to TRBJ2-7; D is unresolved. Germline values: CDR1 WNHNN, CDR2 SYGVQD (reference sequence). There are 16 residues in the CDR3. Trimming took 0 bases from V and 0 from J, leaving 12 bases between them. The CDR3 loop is CASSESFTTSSYEQYF. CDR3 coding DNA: TGCGCCAGCAGTGAGTCCTTTACGACAAGCTCCTACGAGCAGTACTTC.

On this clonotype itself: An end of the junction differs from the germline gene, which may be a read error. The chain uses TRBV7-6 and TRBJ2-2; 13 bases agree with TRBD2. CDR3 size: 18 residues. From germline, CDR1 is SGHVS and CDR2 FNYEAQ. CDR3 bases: TGTGCTAGCAGCCTTTTTTCACTAGCGGGAGGGCCGGCCGGGGAGCTGTTTTTT. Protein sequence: CASSLFSLAGGPAGELFF.

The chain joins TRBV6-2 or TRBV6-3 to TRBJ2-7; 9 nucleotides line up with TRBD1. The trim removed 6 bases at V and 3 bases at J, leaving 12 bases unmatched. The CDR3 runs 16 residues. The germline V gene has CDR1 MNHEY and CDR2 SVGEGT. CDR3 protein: CASSPTPSTGGYEQYF. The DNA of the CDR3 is TGTGCCAGCAGCCCAACCCCTTCGACAGGGGGCTACGAGCAGTACTTC.

This CDR3 reads CASSPRRSGSYEQYF. The CDR3 DNA reads as TGTGCCAGCTCACCACGGAGATCCGGCAGCTACGAGCAGTACTTC. The chain combines TRBV18 with TRBJ2-7, with D unresolved. There are 15 residues in the CDR3. Germline values: CDR1 KGHSH, CDR2 LQKENI. Trimming removed 1 base at V and 3 bases at J, with 13 bases between.

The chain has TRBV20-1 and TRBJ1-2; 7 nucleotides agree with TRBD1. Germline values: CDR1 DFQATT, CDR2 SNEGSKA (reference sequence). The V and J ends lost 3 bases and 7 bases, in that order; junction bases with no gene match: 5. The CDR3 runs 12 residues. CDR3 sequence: CSARTGLVGYTF. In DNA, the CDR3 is TGCAGTGCTAGGACAGGGCTGGTTGGCTACACCTTC.